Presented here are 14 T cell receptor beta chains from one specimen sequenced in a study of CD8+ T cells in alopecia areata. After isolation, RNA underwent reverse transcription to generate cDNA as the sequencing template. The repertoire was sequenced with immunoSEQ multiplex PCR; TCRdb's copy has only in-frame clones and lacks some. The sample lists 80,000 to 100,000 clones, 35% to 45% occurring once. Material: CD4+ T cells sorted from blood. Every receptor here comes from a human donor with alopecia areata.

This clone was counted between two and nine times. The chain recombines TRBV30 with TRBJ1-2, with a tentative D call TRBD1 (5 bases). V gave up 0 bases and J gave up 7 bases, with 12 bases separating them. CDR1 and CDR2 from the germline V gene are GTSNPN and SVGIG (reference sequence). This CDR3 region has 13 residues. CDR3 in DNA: TGTGCCTGGAGTGTGGGCGGCAGGGCTGGCTACACCTTC. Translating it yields CAWSVGGRAGYTF.

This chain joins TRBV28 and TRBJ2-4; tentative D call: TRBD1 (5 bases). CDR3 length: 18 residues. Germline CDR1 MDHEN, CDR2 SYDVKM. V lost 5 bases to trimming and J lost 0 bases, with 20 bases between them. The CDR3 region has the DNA TGTGCCAGCAGTCCCCCCCTCCGACAGCCAGTAGCCAAAAACATTCAGTACTTC. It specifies CASSPPLRQPVAKNIQYF.

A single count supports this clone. Here the CDR3 DNA reads TGCGCCAGCAGCGTGGACAGGCTGCCTAACTATGGCTACACCTTC. It translates to CASSVDRLPNYGYTF. The rearrangement joins TRBV5-1 to TRBJ1-2; 7 bases are shared with TRBD1. The CDR3 sequence is 15 residues long. Germline CDR1 SGHRS, CDR2 YFSETQ. V lost 4 bases, J lost 0 bases, and 6 bases stayed unmatched.

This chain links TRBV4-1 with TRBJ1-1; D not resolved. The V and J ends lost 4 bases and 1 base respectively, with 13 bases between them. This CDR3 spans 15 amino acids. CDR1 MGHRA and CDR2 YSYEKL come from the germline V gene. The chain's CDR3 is CASSPPDRGNTEAFF. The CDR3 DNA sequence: TGCGCCAGCAGCCCTCCTGATCGGGGGAACACTGAAGCTTTCTTT.

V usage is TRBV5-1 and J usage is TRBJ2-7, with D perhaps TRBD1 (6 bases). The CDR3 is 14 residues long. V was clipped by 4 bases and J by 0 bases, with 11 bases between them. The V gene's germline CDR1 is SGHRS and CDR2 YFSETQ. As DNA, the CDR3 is TGCGCCAGCAGCGAACAGGGAGACTCCTACGAGCAGTACTTC. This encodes CASSEQGDSYEQYF. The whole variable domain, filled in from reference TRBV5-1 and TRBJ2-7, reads KAGVTQTPRYLIKTRGQQVTLSCSPISGHRSVSWYQQTPGQGLQFLFEYFSETQRNKGNFPGRFSGRQFSNSRSEMNVSTLELGDSALYLCASSEQGDSYEQYFGPGTRLTVT.

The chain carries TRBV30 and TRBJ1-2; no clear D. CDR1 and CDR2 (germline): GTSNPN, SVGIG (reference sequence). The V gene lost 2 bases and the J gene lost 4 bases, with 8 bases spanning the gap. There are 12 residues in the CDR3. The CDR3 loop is CAWSPSSYGYTF. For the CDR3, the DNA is TGTGCCTGGAGTCCGTCCAGCTATGGCTACACCTTC.

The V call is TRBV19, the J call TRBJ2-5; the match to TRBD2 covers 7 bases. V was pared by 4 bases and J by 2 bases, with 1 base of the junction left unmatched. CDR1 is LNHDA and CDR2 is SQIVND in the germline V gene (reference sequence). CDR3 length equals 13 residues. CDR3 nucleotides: TGTGCCAGTAGTAGGGGACTACAAGAGACCCAGTACTTC. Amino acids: CASSRGLQETQYF.

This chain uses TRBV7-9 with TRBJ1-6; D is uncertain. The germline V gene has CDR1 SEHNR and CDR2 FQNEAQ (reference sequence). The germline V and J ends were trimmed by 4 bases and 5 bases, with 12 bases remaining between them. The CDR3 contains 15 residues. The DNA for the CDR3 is TGTGCCAGCAGCTCCCGCCTAGGACATAATTCACCCCTCCACTTT. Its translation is CASSSRLGHNSPLHF.

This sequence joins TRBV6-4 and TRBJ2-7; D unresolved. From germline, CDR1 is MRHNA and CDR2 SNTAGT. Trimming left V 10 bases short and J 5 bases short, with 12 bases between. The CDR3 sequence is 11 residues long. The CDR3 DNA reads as TGTGCCACCATATCCCGTAACGAGCAGTACTTC. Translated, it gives CATISRNEQYF.

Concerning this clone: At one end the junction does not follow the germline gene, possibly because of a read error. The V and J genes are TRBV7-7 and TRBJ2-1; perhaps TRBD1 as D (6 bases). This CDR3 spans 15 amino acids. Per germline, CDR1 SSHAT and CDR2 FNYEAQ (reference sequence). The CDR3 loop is CASSLGGVSYNEQFF. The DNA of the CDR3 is TGTGCTAGCAGCTTAGGGGGAGTATCCTACAATGAGCAGTTCTTC. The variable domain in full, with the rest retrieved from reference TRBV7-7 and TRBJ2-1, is GAGVSQSPRYKVTKRGQDVTLRCDPISSHATLYWYQQALGQGPEFLTYFNYEAQPDKSGLPSDRFSAERPEGSISTLTIQRTEQRDSAMYRCASSLGGVSYNEQFFGPGTRLTVL.

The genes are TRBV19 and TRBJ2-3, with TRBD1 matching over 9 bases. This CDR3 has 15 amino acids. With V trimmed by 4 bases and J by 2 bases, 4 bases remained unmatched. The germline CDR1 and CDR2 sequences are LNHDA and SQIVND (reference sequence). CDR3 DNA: TGTGCCAGTAGTACCTGGGACAGGGACACAGATACGCAGTATTTT. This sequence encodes CASSTWDRDTDTQYF.

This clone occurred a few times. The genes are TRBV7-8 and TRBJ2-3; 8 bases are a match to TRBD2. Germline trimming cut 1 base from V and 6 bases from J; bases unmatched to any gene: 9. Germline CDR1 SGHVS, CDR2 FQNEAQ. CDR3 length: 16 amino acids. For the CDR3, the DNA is TGTGCCAGCAGCTTAGTTGTAGCGGGAATGGTGGATACGCAGTATTTT. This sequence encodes CASSLVVAGMVDTQYF.

The CDR3 sequence is CASSLGGPLSYEQYF. Written as DNA, the CDR3 is TGTGCCAGCAGCTTGGGGGGGCCCCTCTCCTACGAGCAGTACTTC. The chain carries TRBV7-2 and TRBJ2-7, with D perhaps TRBD2 (7 bases). Trimming cost V 3 bases and J 0 bases, with 12 bases left between them. This CDR3 is built from 15 residues. Germline assignment: CDR1 SGHTA and CDR2 FQGNSA.

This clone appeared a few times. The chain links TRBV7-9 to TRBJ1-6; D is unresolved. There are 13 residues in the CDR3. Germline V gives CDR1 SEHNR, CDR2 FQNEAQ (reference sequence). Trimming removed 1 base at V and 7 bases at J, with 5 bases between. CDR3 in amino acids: CASSLEENSPLHF. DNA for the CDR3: TGTGCCAGCAGCTTAGAGGAGAATTCACCCCTCCACTTT. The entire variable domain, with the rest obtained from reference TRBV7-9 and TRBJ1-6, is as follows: DTGVSQNPRHKITKRGQNVTFRCDPISEHNRLYWYRQTLGQGPEFLTYFQNEAQLEKSRLLSDRFSAERPKGSFSTLEIQRTEQGDSAMYLCASSLEENSPLHFGNGTRLTVT.